Listed below are T cell receptor beta chains from one sample, sequenced in a study of T cells in localized non-small cell lung cancer. TCRdb keeps only in-frame clones here, not all; method: immunoSEQ multiplex PCR. The sample has approximately 28,000 clones, about 91% seen once. The specimen comprised peripheral blood, sampled before any cancer treatment. The receptor set was obtained from a female donor over 55 with stage I lung adenocarcinoma. Each CDR3 is given with its conserved first and last residue. A D gene is named only where the DNA matches it firmly. Clone size is given for some rows only: seen once, a few or many times, or a class if the clone is expanded.

CASSPPNAGLASFF	TGCGCCAGCAGCCCCCCGAACGCCGGACTAGCTTCTTTCTTC	TRBJ2-1	-	TRBV4-1	TRBD2
CASSKSGGFSYEQYF	TGTGCCAGCAGCAAAAGCGGGGGGTTCTCCTACGAGCAGTACTTC	TRBJ2-7	-	TRBV27	TRBD2
CASSSGTGVRAFF	TGCGCCAGCAGCTCAGGGACAGGGGTGCGGGCTTTCTTT	TRBJ1-1	once	TRBV4-1	TRBD1
CASSLDRSDYGYTF	TGTGCCAGCAGCTTGGATCGGTCGGACTATGGCTACACCTTC	TRBJ1-2	-	TRBV5-4	-
CASSFQLGNGYTF	TGTGCCAGCAGCTTTCAACTAGGCAATGGCTACACCTTC	TRBJ1-2	-	TRBV7-9	-
CASTVFGTGELFF	TGTGCCAGCACGGTATTTGGCACCGGGGAGCTGTTTTTT	TRBJ2-2	-	TRBV2	-
CASISSTDTQYF	TGTGCCAGCATATCTAGCACAGATACGCAGTATTTT	TRBJ2-3	once	TRBV21-1	-
CASRQGSYEQYF	TGTGCCAGCAGGCAGGGCTCCTACGAGCAGTACTTC	TRBJ2-7	once	TRBV7-9	-
CASTSFGKGGSGNGYEQYF	TGTGCCAGCACTTCTTTCGGAAAGGGGGGAAGCGGGAATGGATACGAGCAGTACTTC	TRBJ2-7	-	TRBV2	-
CASSRLTGGTGIYGYTF	TGTGCCAGCAGTCGGTTGACCGGGGGGACAGGGATTTATGGCTACACCTTC	TRBJ1-2	-	TRBV28	TRBD1
CASSPPGIQETQYF	TGTGCCAGCAGCCCCCCGGGAATACAAGAGACCCAGTACTTC	TRBJ2-5	few	TRBV5-5	-
CASSLGRVSGNTIYF	TGTGCCAGCAGCTTAGGCCGAGTCTCTGGAAACACCATATATTTT	TRBJ1-3	-	TRBV13	-
CASSENKDTGELFF	TGCGCCAGCAGTGAGAATAAAGACACCGGGGAGCTGTTTTTT	TRBJ2-2	-	TRBV10-2	-
CASSAFYEQYF	TGTGCCAGCAGCGCATTCTACGAGCAGTACTTC	TRBJ2-7	-	TRBV5-6	-
CATSRVYAGLGPEQYF	TGTGCCACCAGCAGAGTTTATGCAGGGTTGGGCCCCGAGCAGTACTTC	TRBJ2-7	-	TRBV15	-
CAWQYQGAQPQHF	TGTGCCTGGCAATACCAGGGGGCTCAGCCCCAGCATTTT	TRBJ1-5	-	TRBV30	TRBD1
CASSSRTGPEVYF	TGTGCCAGCAGTTCTAGGACAGGGCCCGAGGTATATTTT	TRBJ1-3	-	TRBV28	TRBD1
CASNSGLAGGSSYNEQFF	TGCGCCAGCAACTCGGGACTAGCGGGAGGGAGCTCCTACAATGAGCAGTTCTTC	TRBJ2-1	-	TRBV5-1	TRBD2
CASFCTRQSRANVLTF	TGTGCCAGCTTTTGCACCAGACAAAGTCGGGCCAACGTCCTGACTTTC	TRBJ2-6	-	TRBV5-4	-
CASSAGNYGYTF	TGTGCCAGCAGTGCCGGAAACTATGGCTACACCTTC	TRBJ1-2	-	TRBV2	-
CAISRGQRDQPQHF	TGTGCCATCAGTAGGGGCCAGAGGGATCAGCCCCAGCATTTT	TRBJ1-5	-	TRBV10-3	-
CASSPGGAGGQTQYF	TGCGCCAGCAGCCCCGGGGGAGCGGGGGGACAGACCCAGTACTTC	TRBJ2-5	-	TRBV5-1	TRBD2
CAISDWPRDEQFF	TGTGCCATCAGTGACTGGCCAAGGGATGAGCAGTTCTTC	TRBJ2-1	-	TRBV10-3	-
CASRPLQGTQYF	TGTGCCAGCAGACCCCTACAGGGGACGCAGTACTTC	TRBJ2-5	-	TRBV2	TRBD1
CASSLGQGLDEAFF	TGTGCCAGCAGCCTAGGACAGGGGCTGGATGAAGCTTTCTTT	TRBJ1-1	-	TRBV7-9	TRBD1
CASSEFGEQGAPQDQYF	TGTGCCAGCAGTGAATTCGGGGAACAGGGGGCCCCGCAGGACCAGTACTTC	TRBJ2-5	-	TRBV2	TRBD1
CASSSRDARSYNEQFF	TGTGCCAGCAGTTCTCGGGACGCCCGGAGTTACAATGAGCAGTTCTTC	TRBJ2-1	-	TRBV6-5	-
CASSQPGEKNIQYF	TGTGCCAGTAGTCAGCCAGGGGAAAAAAACATTCAGTACTTC	TRBJ2-4	-	TRBV19	-
CASSLGLAGEQYF	TGTGCCAGCAGCTTGGGACTAGCGGGGGAGCAGTACTTC	TRBJ2-7	-	TRBV7-6	TRBD2
CASSLRTGSTGELFF	TGTGCCAGCAGCCTAAGGACAGGTTCGACCGGGGAGCTGTTTTTT	TRBJ2-2	-	TRBV11-3	TRBD1
CASSSGTIITNEQFF	TGTGCCAGCAGCTCCGGGACTATAATCACAAATGAGCAGTTCTTC	TRBJ2-1	-	TRBV21-1	-
CASGLLTGTYGYTF	TGTGCCAGCGGCCTCCTAACAGGCACCTATGGCTACACCTTC	TRBJ1-2	-	TRBV28	-
CASSPLPHGLAKNIQYF	TGTGCCAGCTCACCACTCCCGCACGGATTAGCCAAAAACATTCAGTACTTC	TRBJ2-4	-	TRBV18	-
CASSIPLIWEGLGKPQHF	TGTGCCAGTAGTATTCCACTTATATGGGAAGGTCTCGGTAAGCCCCAGCATTTT	TRBJ1-5	-	TRBV19	-
CASSPGQGSQPQHF	TGTGCCAGCAGTCCGGGACAGGGGTCGCAGCCCCAGCATTTT	TRBJ1-5	-	TRBV2	TRBD1
CASSRRTDTYNEQFF	TGTGCCAGCAGCCGAAGGACAGACACCTACAATGAGCAGTTCTTC	TRBJ2-1	-	TRBV11-3	-
CASSLYQGPFTYEQYF	TGTGCCAGCAGTTTATACCAGGGGCCTTTTACCTACGAGCAGTACTTC	TRBJ2-7	-	TRBV28	-
CASSPGRSSGNTIYF	TGTGCCAGCAGCCCAGGGCGGAGTTCTGGAAACACCATATATTTT	TRBJ1-3	-	TRBV9	-
CAWSEGGSSYEQYF	TGTGCCTGGAGTGAAGGCGGGAGTTCCTACGAGCAGTACTTC	TRBJ2-7	-	TRBV30	TRBD2
CASRAIGHEQYF	TGTGCCAGCAGGGCGATCGGACACGAGCAGTACTTC	TRBJ2-7	-	TRBV6-1	-
CASSPGPNYGYTF	TGTGCCAGCAGCCCGGGACCAAACTATGGCTACACCTTC	TRBJ1-2	-	TRBV6-1	-
CATSRTGIQPQHF	TGTGCCACCAGCAGAACCGGTATTCAGCCCCAGCATTTT	TRBJ1-5	-	TRBV15	-
CSVAPRLIDEQFF	TGCAGCGTTGCCCCCAGGTTAATCGATGAGCAGTTCTTC	TRBJ2-1	-	TRBV29-1	-
CAWTSGTLNQPQHF	TGTGCCTGGACTTCCGGGACACTGAATCAGCCCCAGCATTTT	TRBJ1-5	medium-sized	TRBV30	-
CASRVGQGDYGYTF	TGTGCCAGTAGGGTCGGACAGGGGGACTATGGCTACACCTTC	TRBJ1-2	once	TRBV19	TRBD1
CASSWDRSSYEQYF	TGTGCCAGCAGCTGGGACAGGAGTTCCTACGAGCAGTACTTC	TRBJ2-7	once	TRBV5-6	TRBD1
CASSWDQDPSSYEQYF	TGTGCCAGCAGCTGGGACCAGGACCCTAGCTCCTACGAGCAGTACTTC	TRBJ2-7	-	TRBV5-6	-
CAWSEGGGFWETQYF	TGTGCCTGGAGTGAAGGCGGGGGGTTTTGGGAGACCCAGTACTTC	TRBJ2-5	-	TRBV30	TRBD2